These 12 T cell receptor beta chains came from one sample sequenced in a study of identical twins (dated by TCRdb to about 2016). Receptors were amplified or captured by 5' RACE. Sequenced using an Illumina HiSeq 2000. TCRdb itself trimmed the public reads at Q25 with fastp, ran MiXCR and retained productive beta chains. A single entry per CDR3 protein holds the most common genes and DNA from its merged rows. The sample table lists 450,000 or so distinct CDR3 sequences, roughly 24% of them with a count of one. The ten biggest clones cover about 2.7% of the sample. This same sample was also part of a study on T cells expressing NK-cell markers.

The sample was CD4+ T cells sorted from blood. These receptors were collected from a woman aged 18 to 35 in good health.

Note on this clonotype: An end of the junction differs from the germline gene, which may be a read error. The chain recombines TRBV11-3 with TRBJ1-1; no firm D call. Germline CDR1 SGHNT, CDR2 YENEEA. CDR3 length: 13 residues. CDR3 sequence reads: CASSLGVKTEAFF. The CDR3 coding sequence is TGTGCCAGCAGCTTAGGGGTGAAGACTGAAGCTTTCTTT.

In its sample, this clonotype was seen a few times. This chain uses TRBV20-1 with TRBJ2-7; TRBD1 matches 7 bases. V shed 5 bases, J shed 2 bases, and the junction held 6 bases outside the gene matches. The CDR3 loop spans 13 amino acids. Germline CDR1 and CDR2: DFQATT and SNEGSKA (reference sequence). CDR3 amino acids: CSAQRDSPYEQYF. CDR3 in DNA: TGCAGTGCTCAACGGGACAGCCCCTACGAGCAGTACTTC.

The chain joins TRBV3-1 to TRBJ1-1; no clear D gene. The V end lost 0 bases, the J end lost 2 bases, and 7 bases lay between the germline ends. The CDR3 loop spans 14 amino acids. Germline assignment: CDR1 LGHDT and CDR2 YNNKEL (reference sequence). The CDR3 reads CASSQEGRNTEAFF. The CDR3 region has the DNA TGTGCCAGCAGCCAAGAGGGCCGTAACACTGAAGCTTTCTTT.

The V call is TRBV20-1, the J call TRBJ2-7, with TRBD2 matching 13 bases. The V gene's germline CDR1 is DFQATT and CDR2 SNEGSKA (reference sequence). This CDR3 is built from 14 residues. The V and J ends lost 6 bases and 4 bases, in that order; junction bases with no gene match: 6. The CDR3 sequence: CSALRTSGSYEQYF. The CDR3 DNA sequence: TGCAGTGCGCTTCGGACTAGCGGGAGTTACGAGCAGTACTTC.

This clonotype appeared a few times. The chain is built from TRBV6-1 and TRBJ1-2, with 9 positions matching TRBD1. Unmatched junction bases numbered 5, after V lost 6 bases and J lost 3 bases. The CDR3 covers 14 residues. Germline lookup yields CDR1 MNHNS and CDR2 SASEGT. DNA of the CDR3: TGTGCCAGCAGCCCCGGACAGGGGCACTATGGCTACACCTTC. It codes for CASSPGQGHYGYTF.

This chain uses TRBV10-2 with TRBJ2-7, with a possible D match to TRBD1 (6 bases). Germline lookup yields CDR1 WSHSY and CDR2 SAAADI. CDR3 length: 14 amino acids. V was cut by 3 bases and J by 6 bases, with 15 bases left in between. The CDR3 sequence is CASSDRGTNSEQYF. Here the CDR3 DNA reads TGCGCCAGCAGTGACAGGGGAACTAATTCCGAGCAGTACTTC.

The gene calls are TRBV29-1 and TRBJ1-2; possibly TRBD1 for D (5 bases). V was pared by 6 bases and J by 3 bases, with 20 bases between. From germline, CDR1 is SQVTM and CDR2 ANQGSEA. The CDR3 is 15 amino acids. CDR3 sequence reads: CSVDLPLTAHYGYTF. CDR3 in DNA: TGCAGCGTCGATCTTCCCCTGACAGCCCACTATGGCTACACCTTC.

This clonotype was counted between two and nine times. The chain uses TRBV15 and TRBJ1-2; tentative D call: TRBD1 (6 bases). Trimming shortened V by 5 bases and J by 9 bases, and 19 bases separated the two germline ends. Per germline, CDR1 LNHNV and CDR2 YYDKDF (reference sequence). The CDR3 runs 14 residues. Written as DNA, the CDR3 is TGTGCCACCAGCGCAGAATTAGGGGGATACAGCTACACCTTC. This codes for CATSAELGGYSYTF.

This sequence joins TRBV12-5 and TRBJ1-1; a weak D match, TRBD1 (5 bases). This CDR3 region has 13 residues. Germline-derived CDR1 and CDR2 are LGHNT and FRNRAP. The V end was cut by 5 bases, the J end by 5 bases, with 12 bases between. The CDR3 loop reads CASGVQGNTEAFF. Here the CDR3 DNA reads TGTGCTAGTGGTGTGCAGGGAAATACTGAAGCTTTCTTT.

The chain's CDR3 is CASSPERGGSNEQFF. The DNA of the CDR3 is TGCGCCAGCAGCCCAGAGCGGGGGGGGAGTAATGAGCAGTTCTTC. This rearrangement joins TRBV5-1 to TRBJ2-1; 10 bases match TRBD2. Germline V gene data show CDR1 as SGHRS and CDR2 as YFSETQ. V lost 4 bases to trimming and J lost 7 bases; unmatched junction nucleotides: 8. The CDR3 has 15 amino acids.

This clonotype turned up a few times. The V gene is TRBV11-2, the J gene TRBJ2-1, with D maybe TRBD2 (6 bases). Germline CDR1 is SGHAT and CDR2 is FQNNGV. CDR3 length: 15 amino acids. Trimming took 1 base from V and 4 from J, leaving 11 bases between them. As DNA, the CDR3 is TGTGCCAGCAGCTTAGTCCGGGGAGGATACAATGAGCAGTTCTTC. It translates to CASSLVRGGYNEQFF.

The V and J genes are TRBV7-9 and TRBJ1-2; D may be TRBD1 (5 bases). Germline loops: CDR1 SEHNR, CDR2 FQNEAQ (reference sequence). V was cut by 3 bases and J by 7 bases, with 15 bases left in between. The CDR3 is 14 residues long. The CDR3 is CASSLLHRIGGYTF. CDR3 bases: TGTGCCAGCAGCTTGCTTCACAGGATCGGTGGCTACACCTTC.